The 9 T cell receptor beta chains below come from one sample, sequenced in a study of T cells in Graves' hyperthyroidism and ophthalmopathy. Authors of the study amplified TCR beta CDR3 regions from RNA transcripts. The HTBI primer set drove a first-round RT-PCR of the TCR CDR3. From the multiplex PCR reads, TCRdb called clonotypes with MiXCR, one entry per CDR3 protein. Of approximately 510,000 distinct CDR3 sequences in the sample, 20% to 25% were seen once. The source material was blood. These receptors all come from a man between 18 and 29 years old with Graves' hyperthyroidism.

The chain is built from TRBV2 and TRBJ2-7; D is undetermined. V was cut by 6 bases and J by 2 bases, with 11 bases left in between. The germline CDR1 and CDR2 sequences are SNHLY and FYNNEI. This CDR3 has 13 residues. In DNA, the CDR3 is TGTGCCAGCAGGGACGGATATACCTACGAGCAGTACTTC. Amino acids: CASRDGYTYEQYF.

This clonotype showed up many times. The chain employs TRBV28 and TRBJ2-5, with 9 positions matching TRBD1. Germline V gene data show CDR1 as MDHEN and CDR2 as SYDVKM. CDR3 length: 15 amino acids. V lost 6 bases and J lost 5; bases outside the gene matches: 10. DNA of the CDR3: TGTGCCAGCAGCTCTCGGGGACAGGGAGGGGAGACCCAGTACTTC. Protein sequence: CASSSRGQGGETQYF. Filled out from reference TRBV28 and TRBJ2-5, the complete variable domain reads DVKVTQSSRYLVKRTGEKVFLECVQDMDHENMFWYRQDPGLGLRLIYFSYDVKMKEKGDIPEGYSVSREKKERFSLILESASTNQTSMYLCASSSRGQGGETQYFGPGTRLLVL.

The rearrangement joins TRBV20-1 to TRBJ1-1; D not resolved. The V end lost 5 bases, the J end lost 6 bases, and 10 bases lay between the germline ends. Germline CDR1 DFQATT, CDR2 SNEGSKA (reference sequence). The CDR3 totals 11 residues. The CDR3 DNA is TGCAGTGCTGTGTTGGGTGCTGAAGCTTTCTTT. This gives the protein CSAVLGAEAFF.

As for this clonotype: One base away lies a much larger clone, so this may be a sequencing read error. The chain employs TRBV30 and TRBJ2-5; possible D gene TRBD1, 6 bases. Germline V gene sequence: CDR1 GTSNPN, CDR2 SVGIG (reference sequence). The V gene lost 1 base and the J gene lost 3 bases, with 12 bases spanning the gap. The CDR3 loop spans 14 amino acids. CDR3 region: CAWSGFWTEETQYF. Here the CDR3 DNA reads TGTGCCTGGAGTGGATTCTGGACAGAAGAGACCCAGTACTTC. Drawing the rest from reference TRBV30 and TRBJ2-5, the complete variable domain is SQTIHQWPATLVQPVGSPLSLECTVEGTSNPNLYWYRQAAGRGLQLLFYSVGIGQISSEVPQNLSASRPQDRQFILSSKKLLLSDSGFYLCAWSGFWTEETQYFGPGTRLLVL.

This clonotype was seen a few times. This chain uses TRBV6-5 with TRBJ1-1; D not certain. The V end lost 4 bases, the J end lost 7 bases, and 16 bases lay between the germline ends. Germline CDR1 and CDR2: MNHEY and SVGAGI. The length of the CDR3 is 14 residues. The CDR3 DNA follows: TGTGCCAGCAGTTTCCCGGCCCCTAAAGGTGAAGCTTTCTTT. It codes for CASSFPAPKGEAFF.

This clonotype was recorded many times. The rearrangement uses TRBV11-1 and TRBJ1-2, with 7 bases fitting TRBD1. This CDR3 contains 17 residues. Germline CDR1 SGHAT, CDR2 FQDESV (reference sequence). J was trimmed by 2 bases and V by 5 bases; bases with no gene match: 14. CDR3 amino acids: CASSTYRGQLSNYGYTF. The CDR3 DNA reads TGTGCCAGCAGCACCTACAGGGGTCAACTTTCGAACTATGGCTACACCTTC.

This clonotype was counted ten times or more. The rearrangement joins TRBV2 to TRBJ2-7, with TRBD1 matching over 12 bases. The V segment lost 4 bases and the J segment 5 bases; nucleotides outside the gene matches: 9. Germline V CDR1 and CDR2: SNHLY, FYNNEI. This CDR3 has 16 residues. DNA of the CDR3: TGTGCCAGCAGTGGCCCCGGGACAGGGGGCATCGACGAGCAGTACTTC. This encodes CASSGPGTGGIDEQYF. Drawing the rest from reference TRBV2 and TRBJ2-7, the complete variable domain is EPEVTQTPSHQVTQMGQEVILRCVPISNHLYFYWYRQILGQKVEFLVSFYNNEISEKSEIFDDQFSVERPDGSNFTLKIRSTKLEDSAMYFCASSGPGTGGIDEQYFGPGTRLTVT.

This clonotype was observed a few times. The CDR3 spells CASRGRPDYEQYF. CDR3 in DNA: TGTGCCAGCAGGGGCAGGCCGGACTACGAGCAGTACTTC. The genes are TRBV28 and TRBJ2-7; no firm D call. This CDR3 spans 13 amino acids. Germline V CDR1 and CDR2: MDHEN, SYDVKM. Trimming left V 6 bases short and J 3 bases short, with 12 bases between. The entire variable domain, with the rest obtained from reference TRBV28 and TRBJ2-7, is as follows: DVKVTQSSRYLVKRTGEKVFLECVQDMDHENMFWYRQDPGLGLRLIYFSYDVKMKEKGDIPEGYSVSREKKERFSLILESASTNQTSMYLCASRGRPDYEQYFGPGTRLTVT.

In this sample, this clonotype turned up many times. The CDR3 DNA is TGTGCCAGCAGTTCTTCAGGACTCGGTGAGGAGACCCAGTACTTC. The encoded protein is CASSSSGLGEETQYF. This rearrangement joins TRBV28 to TRBJ2-5; perhaps TRBD2 as D (5 bases). CDR3 length equals 15 residues. The V end lost 4 bases, the J end lost 5 bases, and 17 bases lay between the germline ends. Germline assignment: CDR1 MDHEN and CDR2 SYDVKM.